Sequencing of this T cell receptor (beta chain) was carried out in a study of identical twins. Study-wide results and limits: Weaker excess sharing between twins was seen in beta out-of-frame sequences. Invariant cells of the MAIT and iNKT types might have partly distorted the zero-insertion analyses. Out-of-frame alpha sequences shared by twins showed excess low generation probability.

TCRdb reanalysed the 5' RACE reads using MiXCR and keeps one entry per CDR3 protein. In the table there are hundreds of thousands of distinct CDR3 sequences, more than 6.5% of which are singletons. This clonotype was seen only a few times. No antigen is known for it. All of the donors were Caucasians in good health. These same data were also listed under a study on yellow fever vaccine responses in identical twins.

This TCR was recovered from a woman younger than 35 in good health. Material: memory (CD45RO+) T cells sorted from blood.

The CDR3 DNA follows: TGTGCCAGCAGTTATTCAGGGACGTACACTGAAGCTTTCTTT. This translates into CASSYSGTYTEAFF. This chain links TRBV6-2 or TRBV6-3 with TRBJ1-1; possible D gene TRBD1, 5 bases. The CDR3 is made up of 14 amino acids. In germline, CDR1 is MNHEY, CDR2 SVGEGT. V was shortened by 3 bases and J by 3 bases, with 11 bases between the two germline ends.